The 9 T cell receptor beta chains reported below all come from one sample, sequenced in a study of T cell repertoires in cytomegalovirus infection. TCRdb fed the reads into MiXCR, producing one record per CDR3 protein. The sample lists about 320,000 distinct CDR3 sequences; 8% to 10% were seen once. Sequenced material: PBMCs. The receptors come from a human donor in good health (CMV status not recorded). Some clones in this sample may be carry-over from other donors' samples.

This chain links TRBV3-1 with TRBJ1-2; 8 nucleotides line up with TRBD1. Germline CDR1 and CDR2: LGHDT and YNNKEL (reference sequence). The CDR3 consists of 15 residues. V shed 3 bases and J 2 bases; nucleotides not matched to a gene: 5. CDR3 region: CASSHRTGSNYGYTF. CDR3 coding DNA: TGTGCCAGCAGCCATCGGACAGGGAGCAACTATGGCTACACCTTC.

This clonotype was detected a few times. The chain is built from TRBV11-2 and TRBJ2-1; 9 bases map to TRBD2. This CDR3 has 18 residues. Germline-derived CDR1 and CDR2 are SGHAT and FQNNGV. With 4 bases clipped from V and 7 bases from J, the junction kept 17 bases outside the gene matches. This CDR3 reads CASSSFLAGYVSGNEQFF. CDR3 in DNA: TGTGCCAGCAGCTCCTTTCTAGCGGGATACGTCTCGGGAAATGAGCAGTTCTTC.

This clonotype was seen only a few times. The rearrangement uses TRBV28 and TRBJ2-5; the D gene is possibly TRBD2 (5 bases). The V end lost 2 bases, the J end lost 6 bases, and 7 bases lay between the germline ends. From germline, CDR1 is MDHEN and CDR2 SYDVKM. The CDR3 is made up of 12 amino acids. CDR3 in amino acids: CASSLRGKTQYF. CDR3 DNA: TGTGCCAGCAGTTTACGAGGGAAGACCCAGTACTTC.

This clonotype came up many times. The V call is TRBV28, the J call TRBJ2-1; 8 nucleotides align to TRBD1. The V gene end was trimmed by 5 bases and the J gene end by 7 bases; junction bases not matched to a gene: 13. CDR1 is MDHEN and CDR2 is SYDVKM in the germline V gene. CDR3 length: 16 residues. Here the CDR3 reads CASSISADREFNEQFF. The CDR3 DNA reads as TGTGCCAGCAGTATATCGGCGGACAGGGAGTTTAATGAGCAGTTCTTC.

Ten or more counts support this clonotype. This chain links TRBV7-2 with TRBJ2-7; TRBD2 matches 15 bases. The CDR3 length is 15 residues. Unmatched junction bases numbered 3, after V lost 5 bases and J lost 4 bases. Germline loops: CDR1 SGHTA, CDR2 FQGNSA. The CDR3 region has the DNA TGTGCCAGCAGCATCGGGACTAGCGGGAGGTACGAGCAGTACTTC. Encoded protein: CASSIGTSGRYEQYF.

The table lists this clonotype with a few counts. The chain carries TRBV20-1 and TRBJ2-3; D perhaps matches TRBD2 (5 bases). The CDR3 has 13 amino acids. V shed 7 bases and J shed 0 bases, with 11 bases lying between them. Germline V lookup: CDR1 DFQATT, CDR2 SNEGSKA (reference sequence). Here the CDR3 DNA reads TGCAGTGGCCTGCAGCGGAGCACAGATACGCAGTATTTT. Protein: CSGLQRSTDTQYF.

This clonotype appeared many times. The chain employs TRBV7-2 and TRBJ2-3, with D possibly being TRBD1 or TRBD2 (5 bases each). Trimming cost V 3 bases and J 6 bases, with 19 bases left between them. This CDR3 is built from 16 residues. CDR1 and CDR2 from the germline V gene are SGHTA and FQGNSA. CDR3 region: CASSFFSSGPGDTQYF. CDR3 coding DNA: TGTGCCAGCAGCTTTTTCTCGTCGGGGCCGGGGGATACGCAGTATTTT.

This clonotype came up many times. The CDR3 DNA is TGTGCCAGCAGCTTAAACCTAGCGGGTCCATACGAGCAGTACTTC. Protein sequence: CASSLNLAGPYEQYF. J is TRBJ2-7 and V is TRBV7-4; 8 nucleotides line up with TRBD2. CDR3 size: 15 residues. V was pared by 2 bases and J by 4 bases, with 7 bases of the junction left unmatched. Germline V CDR1 and CDR2: SGHVT, SQSDAQ.

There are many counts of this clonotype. CDR3 DNA: TGTGCCAGCAGTTTATGGGTTCAGGGACCACCCTTTGGGGAGCTGTTTTTT. It codes for CASSLWVQGPPFGELFF. The rearrangement links TRBV28 to TRBJ2-2; the D gene could be TRBD1 or TRBD2 (5 bases each). The CDR3 loop spans 17 amino acids. V was pared by 0 bases and J by 8 bases, with 19 bases between. Germline V gene data show CDR1 as MDHEN and CDR2 as SYDVKM.